These 9 T cell receptor beta chains originate from one sample sequenced in a study of OX40 agonist ivuxolimab in advanced cancers. Clones were sequenced by immunoSEQ multiplex PCR, and TCRdb holds only the in-frame ones, with some missing. This sample has about 79,000 clones; approximately 80% occur once, and the top ten carry around 0.5%. Material: CD4+ or CD8+ T cells sorted from blood, obtained in a trial of the OX40 agonist ivuxolimab. The source is an adult with an advanced solid tumor such as melanoma, head and neck, liver or kidney cancer.

This chain joins TRBV7-3 and TRBJ2-1; 7 positions match TRBD1. The germline V gene encodes CDR1 SGHTA and CDR2 FQGTGA. V lost 4 bases to trimming and J lost 5 bases; unmatched junction nucleotides: 8. The CDR3 length is 15 residues. Here the CDR3 reads CASSSPGTVHNEQFF. In nucleotides, the CDR3 is TGTGCCAGCAGCTCCCCCGGGACAGTACACAATGAGCAGTTCTTC.

The gene calls are TRBV6-1 and TRBJ1-2; D perhaps matches TRBD1 (6 bases). Germline V gene sequence: CDR1 MNHNS, CDR2 SASEGT. V shed 0 bases and J shed 8 bases, with 13 bases lying between them. This CDR3 is 14 amino acids long. The chain's CDR3 is CASSEAPGAGGYTF. In DNA, the CDR3 is TGTGCCAGCAGTGAAGCCCCAGGGGCGGGAGGCTACACCTTC.

In this sample, this clone turned up once. V is TRBV9 and J is TRBJ2-1, with TRBD2 as a possible D gene (6 bases). Germline V gene sequence: CDR1 SGDLS, CDR2 YYNGEE. Trimming removed 4 bases at V and 4 bases at J, with 15 bases between. The CDR3 runs to 15 residues. The CDR3 loop is CASSKEGLGYNEQFF. CDR3 DNA: TGTGCCAGCAGCAAGGAGGGCCTAGGGTACAATGAGCAGTTCTTC.

The chain is built from TRBV18 and TRBJ2-3; 8 bases align to TRBD2. Germline V gene sequence: CDR1 KGHSH, CDR2 LQKENI. This CDR3 has 15 residues. Trimming at V came to 5 bases and at J to 6 bases, leaving 10 bases not matched to a gene. CDR3 in DNA: TGTGCCAGCTCAACCAATAGCGGGATGGGGGATACGCAGTATTTT. The encoded protein is CASSTNSGMGDTQYF.

The chain has TRBV5-5 and TRBJ2-5; D is perhaps TRBD1 (5 bases). There are 15 residues in the CDR3. The germline V and J ends were trimmed by 0 bases and 10 bases, with 19 bases remaining between them. Germline V CDR1 and CDR2: SGHKS, YYEKEE (reference sequence). The chain's CDR3 is CASSLGAGYDRSQYF. CDR3 DNA: TGTGCCAGCAGCTTGGGGGCAGGGTACGATCGTAGCCAGTACTTC.

The chain combines TRBV28 with TRBJ1-1; D is unclear. The length of the CDR3 is 12 residues. Trimming shortened V by 3 bases and J by 8 bases, and 10 bases separated the two germline ends. Germline V gene lookup returns CDR1 MDHEN and CDR2 SYDVKM. For the CDR3, the DNA is TGTGCCAGCAGTTTCGGCAGAAGGGAAGCTTTCTTT. Protein product: CASSFGRREAFF.

The chain couples TRBV27 to TRBJ2-3, with D unresolved. CDR3 length equals 12 residues. Germline V CDR1 and CDR2: MNHEY, SMNVEV (reference sequence). Trimming removed 4 bases at V and 4 bases at J, with 6 bases between. The CDR3 sequence: CASSSPADTQYF. The DNA of the CDR3 is TGTGCCAGCAGTTCCCCGGCAGATACGCAGTATTTT.

This chain connects TRBV28 to TRBJ1-5, with TRBD1 matching over 9 bases. Germline V lookup: CDR1 MDHEN, CDR2 SYDVKM. Losses at the gene ends were 0 bases for V and 7 bases for J; bases not matched to a gene: 13. The CDR3 is made up of 18 amino acids. The CDR3 sequence is CASSLWEWGQGSGQPQHF. The CDR3 region has the DNA TGTGCCAGCAGTTTATGGGAATGGGGACAGGGATCAGGACAGCCCCAGCATTTT.

The V call is TRBV19, the J call TRBJ1-2; 8 bases are a match to TRBD1. This CDR3 has 14 residues. Germline V gene sequence: CDR1 LNHDA, CDR2 SQIVND (reference sequence). Trimming removed 7 bases from V and 0 bases from J; junction bases left unmatched: 4. CDR3 in DNA: TGTGCCAGTAATCCAGGGGGCACTAACTATGGCTACACCTTC. Translation: CASNPGGTNYGYTF.